This TCR beta chain originates from a study of blood T cell repertoires in COVID-19. In germline, CDR1 is SNHLY, CDR2 FYNNEI. Deletions cut 5 bases from V and 8 bases from J, with 6 bases between. This CDR3 region has 11 residues. Data came from immunoSEQ multiplex PCR; TCRdb stores just in-frame clones and leaves some out. The sample holds about 180,000 clones, approximately 83% seen once. This clone was observed a single time. Source material: peripheral blood. The chain uses TRBV2 and TRBJ1-4; tentatively, D is TRBD1 (6 bases). The TCR originated in a woman aged 40 to 50 with COVID-19, enrolled during active disease. The CDR3 loop reads CASSQGEKLFF. CDR3 nucleotide sequence: TGTGCCAGCAGTCAGGGGGAAAAACTGTTTTTT.